A single sample gave rise to the 31 T cell receptor beta chains below, sequenced in a study of CD8 T cells in Susac syndrome. Random hexamers were used to reverse transcribe roughly 0.5 to 1 ug of RNA. One entry per CDR3 protein results from TCRdb running MiXCR on the immunoSEQ multiplex PCR reads. The table records some 120,000 distinct CDR3 sequences, 90% to 95% of them present only once. The sample was CD8+ T cells from PBMCs. Receptors were obtained from a human donor with Susac syndrome.

This clonotype was counted once. The chain combines TRBV4-1 with TRBJ2-7; D is possibly TRBD1 (5 bases). The CDR3 has 17 amino acids. CDR1 is MGHRA, CDR2 YSYEKL, per germline. The V end lost 0 bases, the J end lost 3 bases, and 18 bases lay between the germline ends. CDR3 coding DNA: TGCGCCAGCAGCCAAGATTGGGGCGTCAATTGGAACTACGAGCAGTACTTC. Encoded protein: CASSQDWGVNWNYEQYF.

In its sample, this clonotype was seen once. At one boundary the junction diverges from the germline segment, which might be a read error. The V and J genes are TRBV20-1 and TRBJ2-2; TRBD1 agrees at 8 bases. Germline lookup yields CDR1 DFQATT and CDR2 SNEGSKA (reference sequence). The CDR3 sequence is 15 residues long. CDR3 DNA sequence: TGCAGTACTAGGAAGGACAGGGAGTTGGCCGGGGAGCTGTTTTTT. It is translated as CSTRKDRELAGELFF.

The chain joins TRBV9 to TRBJ2-1, with D perhaps matching TRBD2 (6 bases). This CDR3 contains 15 residues. The germline CDR1 and CDR2 sequences are SGDLS and YYNGEE. V was pared by 5 bases and J by 5 bases, with 17 bases between. The CDR3 reads CASSAGSGNHNEQFF. The CDR3 DNA follows: TGTGCCAGCAGTGCCGGTAGCGGAAATCACAATGAGCAGTTCTTC.

The V call is TRBV6-1, the J call TRBJ2-7, with unresolved D. Germline CDR1 and CDR2: MNHNS and SASEGT. Trimming took off 0 bases at V and 4 bases at J, with 4 bases between the two ends. This CDR3 has 12 residues. Here the CDR3 reads CASSEAEYEQYF. DNA of the CDR3: TGTGCCAGCAGTGAAGCGGAGTACGAGCAGTACTTC.

This clonotype came up once. The chain carries TRBV7-2 and TRBJ2-7, with TRBD2 matching over 10 bases. The CDR3 is made up of 13 amino acids. The V gene's germline CDR1 is SGHTA and CDR2 FQGNSA. The V gene end was trimmed by 6 bases and the J gene end by 4 bases; junction bases not matched to a gene: 3. The CDR3 bases are TGTGCCAGCAGGGCTAGCGGGAGTTACGAGCAGTACTTC. It translates to CASRASGSYEQYF.

V and J are TRBV30 and TRBJ1-5; 7 nucleotides match TRBD1. The germline gives CDR1 GTSNPN, CDR2 SVGIG (reference sequence). CDR3 length: 15 amino acids. Trimming at V came to 2 bases and at J to 9 bases, leaving 13 bases not matched to a gene. The CDR3, as DNA: TGTGCCTGGAGTATAGGGGGCGGGCCAGGAGGGCCCCAGCATTTT. It is translated as CAWSIGGGPGGPQHF.

The rearrangement joins TRBV20-1 to TRBJ2-5; D uncertain. Germline V CDR1 and CDR2: DFQATT, SNEGSKA (reference sequence). The V end lost 6 bases, the J end lost 2 bases, and 19 bases lay between the germline ends. The CDR3 covers 15 residues. The CDR3 loop reads CSATPQGRYQETQYF. Written as DNA, the CDR3 is TGCAGTGCCACGCCCCAAGGAAGGTATCAAGAGACCCAGTACTTC.

The V gene is TRBV28, the J gene TRBJ2-3; D is possibly TRBD1 (6 bases). V was trimmed by 6 bases and J by 0 bases, leaving 10 bases between them. From germline, CDR1 is MDHEN and CDR2 SYDVKM. There are 14 residues in the CDR3. The CDR3 loop reads CASRFQGSTDTQYF. CDR3 DNA: TGTGCCAGCAGGTTCCAGGGGAGCACAGATACGCAGTATTTT.

The J gene is TRBJ2-1, the V gene TRBV19; D assignment may be TRBD1 or TRBD2 (5 bases each). V was shortened by 10 bases and J by 2 bases, with 9 bases between the two germline ends. CDR1 and CDR2 (germline): LNHDA, SQIVND (reference sequence). The CDR3 consists of 12 residues. CDR3 amino acids: CATLGAYNEQFF. CDR3 nucleotides: TGTGCCACCTTGGGGGCCTACAATGAGCAGTTCTTC.

The V and J genes are TRBV3-1 and TRBJ2-7; D possibly corresponds to TRBD2 (6 bases). CDR1 is LGHDT and CDR2 is YNNKEL in the germline V gene (reference sequence). With 2 bases removed from V and 3 bases from J, the gap between germline ends came to 8 bases. The length of the CDR3 is 13 residues. The CDR3 reads CASSQSGYYEQYF. CDR3 coding DNA: TGTGCCAGCAGCCAAAGCGGGTACTACGAGCAGTACTTC.

The chain employs TRBV7-2 and TRBJ2-1, with TRBD1 matching over 7 bases. Germline V gene data show CDR1 as SGHTA and CDR2 as FQGNSA. The V and J ends lost 1 base and 9 bases, in that order; junction bases with no gene match: 18. The CDR3 has 18 residues. The CDR3 DNA sequence: TGTGCCAGCAGCTTAGATCTCTGCGGACGGGACAGAGGTTGTGAGCAGTTCTTC. Protein product: CASSLDLCGRDRGCEQFF. The full variable domain, its missing parts supplied by reference TRBV7-2 and TRBJ2-1, is GAGVSQSPSNKVTEKGKDVELRCDPISGHTALYWYRQSLGQGLEFLIYFQGNSAPDKSGLPSDRFSAERTGGSVSTLTIQRTQQEDSAVYLCASSLDLCGRDRGCEQFFGPGTRLTVL.

The chain joins TRBV5-4 to TRBJ2-1, with D unresolved. CDR1 is SGHNT and CDR2 is YYREEE in the germline V gene (reference sequence). The germline V and J ends were trimmed by 4 bases and 6 bases, with 8 bases remaining between them. The CDR3 is 12 amino acids. CDR3: CASSLPSNEQFF. CDR3 sequence (DNA): TGTGCCAGCAGCCTACCTAGCAATGAGCAGTTCTTC.

This sequence joins TRBV24-1 and TRBJ2-1, with unresolved D. The CDR3 loop spans 11 amino acids. Trimming took 3 bases from V and 7 from J, leaving 3 bases between them. From germline, CDR1 is KGHDR and CDR2 SFDVKD. CDR3 nucleotides: TGTGCCACCAGTGATCGAAATGAGCAGTTCTTC. Amino acid sequence: CATSDRNEQFF.

In DNA form, the CDR3 reads TGTGCCAGCAGCTTAGGGGCCGGGACCCAGTACTTC. Encoded protein: CASSLGAGTQYF. The rearrangement uses TRBV7-9 and TRBJ2-5; D unresolved. CDR3 length: 12 residues. The germline V gene has CDR1 SEHNR and CDR2 FQNEAQ (reference sequence). V gave up 1 base and J gave up 7 bases, with 7 bases separating them.

This chain uses TRBV6-6 with TRBJ1-1; TRBD1 matches 7 bases. The CDR3 spans 15 residues. The V gene's germline CDR1 is MNHNY and CDR2 SVGAGI (reference sequence). Trimming at V came to 0 bases and at J to 2 bases, leaving 3 bases not matched to a gene. The CDR3, as DNA: TGTGCCAGCAGTTACTCGGGACAGACAAACACTGAAGCTTTCTTT. Translated, it gives CASSYSGQTNTEAFF.

The chain joins TRBV7-9 to TRBJ1-2; D unresolved. Trimming shortened V by 7 bases and J by 7 bases, and 19 bases separated the two germline ends. This CDR3 has 14 residues. CDR1 is SEHNR, CDR2 FQNEAQ, per germline (reference sequence). The CDR3 DNA reads TGTGCCAGCATCGCCGTAGTTACTGCACCTGGCTACACCTTC. This encodes CASIAVVTAPGYTF.

The gene calls are TRBV4-3 and TRBJ2-1; 8 bases map to TRBD2. With V trimmed by 0 bases and J by 6 bases, 10 bases remained unmatched. The CDR3 is 17 residues long. Germline-derived CDR1 and CDR2 are LGHNA and YSLEER. CDR3: CASSQDEIAGNGNEQFF. In nucleotides, the CDR3 is TGCGCCAGCAGCCAAGATGAGATAGCGGGAAATGGCAATGAGCAGTTCTTC.

V and J are TRBV27 and TRBJ2-1; tentative D call: TRBD2 (6 bases). Germline CDR1 MNHEY, CDR2 SMNVEV (reference sequence). This CDR3 contains 16 residues. Trimming cost V 7 bases and J 0 bases, with 16 bases left between them. The CDR3 spells CASIPFAGSSYNEQFF. The CDR3 coding sequence is TGTGCCAGCATACCCTTCGCGGGGAGCTCCTACAATGAGCAGTTCTTC.

The chain recombines TRBV7-2 with TRBJ2-7; 7 bases are shared with TRBD2. Trimming removed 1 base from V and 2 bases from J; junction bases left unmatched: 5. The CDR3 sequence is 15 residues long. Germline lookup yields CDR1 SGHTA and CDR2 FQGNSA. The chain's CDR3 is CASSLGGGSPYEQYF. The CDR3, as DNA: TGTGCCAGCAGCTTAGGAGGCGGGAGCCCCTACGAGCAGTACTTC.

As DNA, the CDR3 is TGTGCCAGCACCCCGGACGATCGTGGCTACACCTTC. Its translation: CASTPDDRGYTF. This chain joins TRBV6-5 and TRBJ1-2; no clear D. The CDR3 loop spans 12 amino acids. V lost 7 bases, J lost 7 bases, and 13 bases lay in between. Germline V lookup: CDR1 MNHEY, CDR2 SVGAGI.

J is TRBJ2-2 and V is TRBV2, with 7 nucleotides matching TRBD1. Germline V CDR1 and CDR2: SNHLY, FYNNEI. The trim removed 8 bases at V and 1 base at J, leaving 7 bases unmatched. This CDR3 has 15 amino acids. The CDR3 loop is CASLRDSWNTGELFF. As DNA, the CDR3 is TGTGCCAGCCTCCGGGACAGCTGGAACACCGGGGAGCTGTTTTTT. Variable domain in full (rest from reference TRBV2 and TRBJ2-2): EPEVTQTPSHQVTQMGQEVILRCVPISNHLYFYWYRQILGQKVEFLVSFYNNEISEKSEIFDDQFSVERPDGSNFTLKIRSTKLEDSAMYFCASLRDSWNTGELFFGEGSRLTVL.

The chain joins TRBV6-2 or TRBV6-3 to TRBJ2-2, with TRBD2 identical over 10 bases. With V trimmed by 1 base and J by 1 base, 3 bases remained unmatched. Germline V gene lookup returns CDR1 MNHEY and CDR2 SVGEGT. There are 17 residues in the CDR3. The CDR3 loop is CASSYLRLAGNTGELFF. Written as DNA, the CDR3 is TGTGCCAGCAGTTACTTAAGACTAGCGGGGAACACCGGGGAGCTGTTTTTT.

The J gene is TRBJ1-4, the V gene TRBV28, with 7 bases identical to TRBD1. From germline, CDR1 is MDHEN and CDR2 SYDVKM. Trimming removed 4 bases from V and 4 bases from J; junction bases left unmatched: 12. This CDR3 spans 17 amino acids. In DNA form, the CDR3 reads TGTGCCAGCAGTTCACGACTCTTGGACAGGTTTAATGAAAAACTGTTTTTT. It specifies CASSSRLLDRFNEKLFF.

The chain carries TRBV15 and TRBJ2-3; 11 bases are shared with TRBD2. Germline V CDR1 and CDR2: LNHNV, YYDKDF (reference sequence). Trimming removed 4 bases from V and 2 bases from J; junction bases left unmatched: 8. The CDR3 length is 17 residues. In DNA, the CDR3 is TGTGCCACCAGCAAGGTCCTAGCGGGAGGAAACACAGATACGCAGTATTTT. It yields the protein CATSKVLAGGNTDTQYF.

The J gene is TRBJ1-1, the V gene TRBV6-5; 7 bases match TRBD1. Per germline, CDR1 MNHEY and CDR2 SVGAGI. Trimming at V came to 5 bases and at J to 5 bases, leaving 8 bases not matched to a gene. The CDR3 runs to 14 residues. The CDR3 coding sequence is TGTGCCAGCAGTAGATCCTCAGGGGGAACTGAAGCTTTCTTT. Protein product: CASSRSSGGTEAFF.

The chain has TRBV2 and TRBJ2-7, with D perhaps matching TRBD1 or TRBD2 (5 bases each). Trimming removed 5 bases from V and 2 bases from J, with 10 bases in between. The CDR3 totals 13 residues. Germline lookup yields CDR1 SNHLY and CDR2 FYNNEI. CDR3 DNA: TGTGCCAGCAGTCCCCTGGGGGCCTACGAGCAGTACTTC. This codes for CASSPLGAYEQYF. The full variable domain, rest sourced from reference TRBV2 and TRBJ2-7, is EPEVTQTPSHQVTQMGQEVILRCVPISNHLYFYWYRQILGQKVEFLVSFYNNEISEKSEIFDDQFSVERPDGSNFTLKIRSTKLEDSAMYFCASSPLGAYEQYFGPGTRLTVT.

This sequence joins TRBV7-3 and TRBJ2-3, with D perhaps matching TRBD2 (7 bases). CDR3 length: 13 residues. Per germline, CDR1 SGHTA and CDR2 FQGTGA. The V and J ends lost 5 bases and 6 bases respectively, with 12 bases between them. CDR3 nucleotide sequence: TGTGCCAGCAGCCTAAAGGGGGGGGATACGCAGTATTTT. Protein: CASSLKGGDTQYF. The variable domain in full, with the rest retrieved from reference TRBV7-3 and TRBJ2-3, is GAGVSQTPSNKVTEKGKYVELRCDPISGHTALYWYRQSLGQGPEFLIYFQGTGAADDSGLPNDRFFAVRPEGSVSTLKIQRTERGDSAVYLCASSLKGGDTQYFGPGTRLTVL.

The rearrangement joins TRBV12-3 or TRBV12-4 to TRBJ1-1, with TRBD1 identical over 8 bases. The CDR3 covers 14 residues. Germline trimming cut 6 bases from V and 3 bases from J; bases unmatched to any gene: 6. CDR3: CASSPARGHTEAFF. The CDR3 DNA reads as TGTGCCAGCAGCCCAGCCAGGGGGCACACTGAAGCTTTCTTT.

The CDR3, as DNA: TGTGCCAGCAGTTCATCGCTGGGTGAGCAGTACTTC. Its translation is CASSSSLGEQYF. The chain carries TRBV25-1 and TRBJ2-7, with D unresolved. In germline, CDR1 is MGHDK, CDR2 SYGVNS. The CDR3 extends over 12 amino acids. With 5 bases removed from V and 7 bases from J, the gap between germline ends came to 12 bases.

This chain joins TRBV11-2 and TRBJ2-1; 10 bases are shared with TRBD2. This CDR3 has 15 residues. V trimming: 5 bases; J trimming: 8 bases; junction bases outside the gene matches: 9. The germline V gene has CDR1 SGHAT and CDR2 FQNNGV. CDR3 sequence (DNA): TGTGCCAGCAGCGCGGCTAGCGGGAGTTTCTATGAGCAGTTCTTC. This codes for CASSAASGSFYEQFF.

CDR3 bases: TGTGCCAGTAACTTCCGGGACACCAATCAGCCCCAGCATTTT. Its translation is CASNFRDTNQPQHF. V usage is TRBV19 and J usage is TRBJ1-5, with TRBD1 as a possible D gene (6 bases). The germline V gene has CDR1 LNHDA and CDR2 SQIVND (reference sequence). The CDR3 is 14 residues long. V lost 7 bases and J lost 3, with 13 bases in between.